The 32 T cell receptor beta chains reported below all come from one sample, sequenced in a study of blood T cell repertoires in COVID-19. Sequencing used immunoSEQ multiplex PCR; TCRdb keeps in-frame clones, though not all of them. The sample carries around 130,000 clones, over 80% recorded once. Sequencing was carried out using peripheral blood. Every receptor here comes from a man younger than 45 with COVID-19, enrolled during active disease.

The chain is built from TRBV29-1 and TRBJ2-1; TRBD2 might be the D (5 bases). CDR1 is SQVTM and CDR2 is ANQGSEA in the germline V gene. V was trimmed by 7 bases and J by 7 bases, leaving 11 bases between them. The CDR3 runs to 11 residues. The CDR3 loop is CSAGPGNEQFF. CDR3 nucleotide sequence: TGCAGCGCCGGACCGGGGAATGAGCAGTTCTTC.

J is TRBJ2-7 and V is TRBV7-3; maybe TRBD2 (6 bases). This CDR3 spans 13 amino acids. Trimming took off 5 bases at V and 7 bases at J, with 15 bases between the two ends. Germline CDR1 reads SGHTA; CDR2 reads FQGTGA. The CDR3 DNA reads as TGTGCCAGCAGCCCACGGGGGACGGGAGAGCAGTACTTC. This sequence encodes CASSPRGTGEQYF.

The genes are TRBV6-5 and TRBJ2-5; weak D call: TRBD1 (6 bases). The V gene's germline CDR1 is MNHEY and CDR2 SVGAGI. The CDR3 length is 16 residues. V lost 2 bases to trimming and J lost 0 bases, with 13 bases between them. CDR3 amino acids: CASSYERGQYQETQYF. CDR3 sequence (DNA): TGTGCCAGCAGTTACGAGAGAGGACAGTACCAAGAGACCCAGTACTTC.

The V and J genes are TRBV10-3 and TRBJ2-3; D perhaps matches TRBD2 (6 bases). CDR1 and CDR2 from the germline V gene are ENHRY and SYGVKD. The CDR3 is 16 amino acids. Trimming stripped 4 bases from V and 5 bases from J, with 19 bases between. In DNA form, the CDR3 reads TGTGCCATCAGTGCCTTGGAGGGCCGGAGGGGAGATACGCAGTATTTT. Its translation: CAISALEGRRGDTQYF.

The chain is built from TRBV30 and TRBJ1-2; TRBD1 is a possible D gene (5 bases). Germline V gene lookup returns CDR1 GTSNPN and CDR2 SVGIG (reference sequence). The ends were cut back, 0 bases at V and 8 bases at J, with 13 bases in the middle. The CDR3 length is 13 residues. The CDR3: CAWSVDSRRGYTF. CDR3 DNA sequence: TGTGCCTGGAGTGTAGACAGTAGAAGAGGCTACACCTTC.

The chain uses TRBV6-5 and TRBJ2-7; tentative D call: TRBD2 (7 bases). The CDR3 extends over 15 amino acids. V lost 2 bases to trimming and J lost 5 bases, with 16 bases between them. The germline CDR1 and CDR2 sequences are MNHEY and SVGAGI. CDR3 sequence (DNA): TGTGCCAGCAGTTACACGGGGGGCGGTGTCGACGAGCAGTACTTC. It translates to CASSYTGGGVDEQYF.

This chain joins TRBV28 and TRBJ2-3; 8 bases align to TRBD1. The V gene's germline CDR1 is MDHEN and CDR2 SYDVKM. The CDR3 has 16 amino acids. V lost 6 bases and J lost 2; bases outside the gene matches: 10. The CDR3: CASSGAGTGHTDTQYF. In DNA form, the CDR3 reads TGTGCCAGCAGCGGAGCCGGGACAGGCCACACAGATACGCAGTATTTT.

The CDR3 sequence: CASSPRGVNSGNTIYF. CDR3 in DNA: TGTGCCAGCAGCCCTCGGGGAGTTAACTCTGGAAACACCATATATTTT. The chain uses TRBV9 and TRBJ1-3; D is uncertain. Trimming took off 4 bases at V and 0 bases at J, with 14 bases between the two ends. CDR3 length: 16 residues. Germline-derived CDR1 and CDR2 are SGDLS and YYNGEE. The full variable domain, rest sourced from reference TRBV9 and TRBJ1-3, is DSGVTQTPKHLITATGQRVTLRCSPRSGDLSVYWYQQSLDQGLQFLIQYYNGEERAKGNILERFSAQQFPDLHSELNLSSLELGDSALYFCASSPRGVNSGNTIYFGEGSWLTVV.

The chain couples TRBV29-1 to TRBJ2-5; TRBD2 is a possible D gene (7 bases). This CDR3 has 15 residues. CDR1 SQVTM and CDR2 ANQGSEA come from the germline V gene. The V gene lost 6 bases and the J gene lost 2 bases, with 19 bases spanning the gap. CDR3 nucleotides: TGCAGCGTAAAGGGGGGGACCCTGGATCAAGAGACCCAGTACTTC. Translation gives CSVKGGTLDQETQYF. The full variable domain, its missing parts supplied by reference TRBV29-1 and TRBJ2-5, is SAVISQKPSRDICQRGTSLTIQCQVDSQVTMMFWYRQQPGQSLTLIATANQGSEATYESGFVIDKFPISRPNLTFSTLTVSNMSPEDSSIYLCSVKGGTLDQETQYFGPGTRLLVL.

The chain combines TRBV19 with TRBJ1-2; possible D gene TRBD1, 6 bases. There are 14 residues in the CDR3. The germline CDR1 and CDR2 sequences are LNHDA and SQIVND (reference sequence). V dropped 4 bases and J dropped 2 bases, with 11 bases sitting between them. For the CDR3, the DNA is TGTGCCAGTAGTACGGGACAAACGAACTATGGCTACACCTTC. Amino acid sequence: CASSTGQTNYGYTF.

The chain is built from TRBV24-1 and TRBJ2-2; weak D call: TRBD1 (6 bases). Per germline, CDR1 KGHDR and CDR2 SFDVKD. V was clipped by 9 bases and J by 6 bases, with 13 bases between them. The CDR3 has 13 residues. For the CDR3, the DNA is TGTGCCACCGAACAGGGATTGGCCGGGGAGCTGTTTTTT. Translation: CATEQGLAGELFF.

The chain couples TRBV27 to TRBJ1-5; D might be TRBD1 (6 bases). The ends were cut back, 4 bases at V and 6 bases at J, with 13 bases in the middle. Germline CDR1 and CDR2: MNHEY and SMNVEV (reference sequence). The CDR3 spans 14 residues. The CDR3 bases are TGTGCCAGCAGTTCGGGGGGGGCTACTCAGCCCCAGCATTTT. It yields the protein CASSSGGATQPQHF.

J is TRBJ2-7 and V is TRBV5-1, with D possibly being TRBD2 (6 bases). Per germline, CDR1 SGHRS and CDR2 YFSETQ. V was clipped by 5 bases and J by 4 bases, with 16 bases between them. The CDR3 runs 14 residues. The CDR3 DNA sequence: TGCGCCAGCAGTCTCCCGGGAGTCAGGTACGAGCAGTACTTC. It codes for CASSLPGVRYEQYF.

The J gene is TRBJ2-5, the V gene TRBV3-1 (or the pseudogene TRBV3-2), with D hard to call. Germline CDR1 and CDR2: LGHDT and YNNKEL (reference sequence). Trimming took 5 bases from V and 5 from J, leaving 9 bases between them. The CDR3 covers 12 residues. The CDR3 sequence is CASSSPAETQYF. CDR3 bases: TGTGCCAGCAGCTCTCCCGCGGAGACCCAGTACTTC.

This rearrangement joins TRBV6-4 to TRBJ2-2, with no clear D. V dropped 3 bases and J dropped 3 bases, with 5 bases sitting between them. The CDR3 extends over 13 amino acids. Germline CDR1 is MRHNA and CDR2 is SNTAGT. In DNA, the CDR3 is TGTGCCAGCAGTGAAGACTACACCGGGGAGCTGTTTTTT. Its protein is CASSEDYTGELFF.

V usage is TRBV5-6 and J usage is TRBJ2-3, with no clear D. Trimming stripped 5 bases from V and 0 bases from J, with 13 bases between. The germline gives CDR1 SGHDT, CDR2 YYEEEE. The CDR3 consists of 15 residues. The CDR3 loop reads CASSSPSRSTDTQYF. The CDR3 coding sequence is TGTGCCAGCAGTTCTCCTAGTCGTAGCACAGATACGCAGTATTTT.

The chain recombines TRBV12-2 with TRBJ2-7; TRBD1 is the table's D call and was not checked against the DNA. TRBV12-2 represents a pseudogene. The length of the CDR3 is 15 residues. The CDR3 spells CARLYRRDTSYEQYF. Here the CDR3 DNA reads TGTGCAAGACTCTACCGCCGGGACACCTCCTACGAGCAGTACTTC.

The chain has TRBV27 and TRBJ2-7; D is unclear. V dropped 0 bases and J dropped 2 bases, with 14 bases sitting between them. The CDR3 is 16 residues long. Looked up from germline, CDR1 is MNHEY and CDR2 is SMNVEV (reference sequence). The CDR3 region has the DNA TGTGCCAGCAGTTTATCTCGTGGAACAGCCACCTACGAGCAGTACTTC. Its protein product is CASSLSRGTATYEQYF.

This sequence joins TRBV24-1 and TRBJ2-6, with 7 bases identical to TRBD1. This CDR3 spans 18 amino acids. Germline-derived CDR1 and CDR2 are KGHDR and SFDVKD. V dropped 3 bases and J dropped 2; count of bases not matched to a gene: 9. The chain's CDR3 is CATSDHRDRNTGANVLTF. The DNA of the CDR3 is TGTGCCACCAGTGATCATAGGGACAGAAATACTGGGGCCAACGTCCTGACTTTC.

This clone was counted only a few times. This chain joins TRBV6-1 and TRBJ2-2, with 7 bases fitting TRBD2. The CDR3 sequence is 17 residues long. In germline, CDR1 is MNHNS, CDR2 SASEGT. V shed 2 bases, J shed 9 bases, and the junction held 15 bases outside the gene matches. The CDR3 spells CASSETWGLGGTRELFF. DNA of the CDR3: TGTGCCAGCAGTGAAACGTGGGGTTTGGGAGGGACCAGGGAGCTGTTTTTT.

The CDR3 protein is CASSARGYNEQFF. For the CDR3, the DNA is TGTGCCAGCAGCGCCCGGGGTTACAATGAGCAGTTCTTC. The V gene is TRBV9, the J gene TRBJ2-1, with D perhaps TRBD2 (5 bases). From germline, CDR1 is SGDLS and CDR2 YYNGEE. The CDR3 sequence is 13 residues long. The V end lost 3 bases, the J end lost 4 bases, and 8 bases lay between the germline ends.

This sequence joins TRBV18 and TRBJ1-1; D gene unclear. Germline CDR1 and CDR2: KGHSH and LQKENI. The CDR3 contains 15 residues. Trimming cost V 2 bases and J 1 base, with 11 bases left between them. The CDR3: CASSPSLRENTEAFF. CDR3 DNA: TGTGCCAGCTCACCATCCTTGAGAGAGAACACTGAAGCTTTCTTT. The variable domain in full, with the rest retrieved from reference TRBV18 and TRBJ1-1, is NAGVMQNPRHLVRRRGQEARLRCSPMKGHSHVYWYRQLPEEGLKFMVYLQKENIIDESGMPKERFSAEFPKEGPSILRIQQVVRGDSAAYFCASSPSLRENTEAFFGQGTRLTVV.

CDR3 residues: CASSPKQGGDTEAFF. CDR3 DNA sequence: TGTGCCAGCAGCCCTAAACAGGGTGGGGACACTGAAGCTTTCTTT. The V and J genes are TRBV5-4 and TRBJ1-1; a possible D gene is TRBD1 (6 bases). CDR1 SGHNT and CDR2 YYREEE come from the germline V gene (reference sequence). The CDR3 contains 15 residues. V lost 4 bases to trimming and J lost 3 bases, with 16 bases between them.

The chain employs TRBV5-1 and TRBJ2-2; D is uncertain. The V end lost 5 bases, the J end lost 0 bases, and 5 bases lay between the germline ends. CDR1 and CDR2 (germline): SGHRS, YFSETQ. This CDR3 is 13 amino acids long. The CDR3 DNA reads as TGCGCCAGCAGTCCGGCGAACACCGGGGAGCTGTTTTTT. This translates into CASSPANTGELFF. Variable domain in full (rest from reference TRBV5-1 and TRBJ2-2): KAGVTQTPRYLIKTRGQQVTLSCSPISGHRSVSWYQQTPGQGLQFLFEYFSETQRNKGNFPGRFSGRQFSNSRSEMNVSTLELGDSALYLCASSPANTGELFFGEGSRLTVL.

The CDR3, as DNA: TGTGCCAGCAGCTTAGGGCTGGTCACAGATACGCAGTATTTT. It translates to CASSLGLVTDTQYF. The chain links TRBV7-6 to TRBJ2-3; D is uncertain. CDR3 length: 14 residues. Germline CDR1 and CDR2: SGHVS and FNYEAQ. V lost 1 base to trimming and J lost 2 bases, with 7 bases between them.

The chain recombines TRBV11-3 with TRBJ2-5; D is undetermined. Per germline, CDR1 SGHNT and CDR2 YENEEA. Trimming shortened V by 1 base and J by 7 bases, and 10 bases separated the two germline ends. CDR3 length equals 13 residues. Here the CDR3 DNA reads TGTGCCAGCAGCTTAGTCCCCACGGGGACCCAGTACTTC. Protein: CASSLVPTGTQYF.

The rearrangement uses TRBV9 and TRBJ2-7, with 11 bases that match TRBD2. Trimming at V came to 5 bases and at J to 0 bases, leaving 4 bases not matched to a gene. The CDR3 is made up of 15 amino acids. The germline gives CDR1 SGDLS, CDR2 YYNGEE. CDR3 bases: TGTGCCAGCAGTGGGACTAGCGGTTACTCCTACGAGCAGTACTTC. Encoded protein: CASSGTSGYSYEQYF.

J is TRBJ2-5 and V is TRBV7-9; 7 positions match TRBD1. This CDR3 spans 14 amino acids. Germline V gene sequence: CDR1 SEHNR, CDR2 FQNEAQ (reference sequence). The junction had 8 bases not matched to a gene; V was cut back by 5 bases and J by 5 bases. This CDR3 reads CASSPGTVRETQYF. The CDR3 region has the DNA TGTGCCAGCAGCCCTGGGACAGTCCGGGAGACCCAGTACTTC.

This sequence joins TRBV30 and TRBJ1-4; D is uncertain. Germline CDR1 and CDR2: GTSNPN and SVGIG (reference sequence). Trimming left V 2 bases short and J 5 bases short, with 6 bases between. The CDR3 sequence is 12 residues long. The CDR3 region is CAWSTGNEKLFF. Written as DNA, the CDR3 is TGTGCCTGGAGTACGGGGAATGAAAAACTGTTTTTT.

The chain couples TRBV5-5 to TRBJ1-2; 9 bases line up with TRBD1. V lost 3 bases to trimming and J lost 4 bases; unmatched junction nucleotides: 4. The length of the CDR3 is 14 residues. Germline CDR1 is SGHKS and CDR2 is YYEKEE (reference sequence). CDR3 sequence reads: CASSSDRGSYGYTF. CDR3 in DNA: TGTGCCAGCAGCTCGGACAGGGGTAGCTATGGCTACACCTTC.

This clone turned up a few times. This rearrangement joins TRBV4-2 to TRBJ2-7; TRBD2 agrees at 12 bases. The CDR3 is made up of 16 amino acids. The ends lost 0 bases at V and 3 bases at J; junction bases unmatched: 3. Germline lookup yields CDR1 LGHNA and CDR2 YNFKEQ. The CDR3 region is CASSQDATSGSYEQYF. Here the CDR3 DNA reads TGTGCCAGCAGCCAAGACGCGACTAGCGGGAGCTACGAGCAGTACTTC.

This chain joins TRBV2 and TRBJ1-5; TRBD1 is a possible D gene (6 bases). V lost 7 bases to trimming and J lost 2 bases, with 18 bases between them. Looked up from germline, CDR1 is SNHLY and CDR2 is FYNNEI. CDR3 length: 16 amino acids. The CDR3 sequence: CASKDRGGSGNQPQHF. DNA for the CDR3: TGTGCCAGCAAAGACAGAGGGGGTAGCGGCAATCAGCCCCAGCATTTT.